This TCR beta chain was captured by sequencing in a study of blood T cell repertoires in COVID-19. Study at large: Both acute and convalescent COVID-19 samples were obtained from the United States, Italy and Spain. PBMCs, B-cell-depleted T cells, or T cells provided the cDNA or gDNA that made up the material.

This CDR3 comprises 12 residues. The germline V gene has CDR1 SGHNT and CDR2 YYREEE (reference sequence). Trimming removed 4 bases from V and 7 bases from J, with 12 bases in between. Original handling: Reference gene primers were amplified, and this amplification served to estimate nucleated cell counts. The protocol was immunoSEQ multiplex PCR, while the TCRdb copy is restricted to in-frame clones and leaves out a portion. That table is the source of V, J and clone size, and D and trimming were worked out from the DNA. The sample holds 110,000 or so clones, roughly three quarters seen once. This chain links TRBV5-4 with TRBJ2-7; D perhaps matches TRBD2 (6 bases). This clonotype was sampled from a human donor in a cohort sampled during active COVID-19. The sequencing input was peripheral blood. CDR3 coding DNA: TGTGCCAGCAGCGGGGGGTCTCAAGAGCAGTACTTC. Residues: CASSGGSQEQYF.